The 21 T cell receptor beta chains presented below share a single source sample, sequenced in a study of identical twins. TCRdb recomputed calls from the 5' RACE reads with MiXCR, one row per CDR3 protein. Of fewer than 800,000 distinct CDR3 sequences detected, just over 7% appear once; the ten largest clones hold about 1.6%. This sample was shared with a second study, whose subject was yellow fever vaccine responses in identical twins.

The sequencing sample was made of PBMCs. These receptors originate from a woman aged 18-29 years in good health.

This rearrangement joins TRBV20-1 to TRBJ2-2; 13 bases are shared with TRBD2. The CDR3 sequence is 20 residues long. Trimming took 6 bases from V and 3 from J; bases not matched to a gene: 19. Per the germline V gene, CDR1 is DFQATT and CDR2 is SNEGSKA (reference sequence). CDR3 loop: CSARQTSSRLAGGHTGELFF. The DNA of the CDR3 is TGCAGTGCCAGGCAGACGAGCTCTAGACTAGCGGGGGGCCACACCGGGGAGCTGTTTTTT.

This chain links TRBV27 with TRBJ2-2; 8 bases line up with TRBD2. Germline V CDR1 and CDR2: MNHEY, SMNVEV (reference sequence). V lost 7 bases to trimming and J lost 3 bases; unmatched junction nucleotides: 4. The CDR3 extends over 14 amino acids. The CDR3 nucleotides are TGTGCCAGCAAGGTAGCGGGATACACCGGGGAGCTGTTTTTT. This codes for CASKVAGYTGELFF.

This clonotype showed up many times. The chain carries TRBV7-9 and TRBJ1-1; no definite D call. The CDR3 spans 12 residues. The germline V gene encodes CDR1 SEHNR and CDR2 FQNEAQ (reference sequence). V lost 4 bases and J 4 bases, leaving 7 bases between the germline ends. The CDR3 DNA reads TGTGCCAGCAGCTCCAGATTCACTGAAGCTTTCTTT. Protein: CASSSRFTEAFF.

This clonotype was found a few times. The V call is TRBV4-1, the J call TRBJ2-3; D perhaps matches TRBD2 (6 bases). CDR3 length equals 14 residues. In germline, CDR1 is MGHRA, CDR2 YSYEKL. Trimming pared 4 bases from V and 8 bases from J, leaving 16 bases between. In nucleotides, the CDR3 is TGCGCCAGCAGCCCCCGGGACTCCGGCTCTACGCAGTATTTT. It is translated as CASSPRDSGSTQYF.

This clonotype was detected only a few times. The chain combines TRBV7-9 with TRBJ1-3; a weak D match, TRBD1 (5 bases). Germline values: CDR1 SEHNR, CDR2 FQNEAQ (reference sequence). The CDR3 has 16 amino acids. The germline V and J ends were trimmed by 1 base and 0 bases, with 10 bases remaining between them. CDR3 sequence (DNA): TGTGCCAGCAGCTTAGGGACATACGACTCTGGAAACACCATATATTTT. Translation gives CASSLGTYDSGNTIYF.

In its sample, this clonotype was seen a few times. The chain is built from TRBV18 and TRBJ1-1; 9 bases map to TRBD1. The germline V gene has CDR1 KGHSH and CDR2 LQKENI. This CDR3 is built from 15 residues. J was trimmed by 5 bases and V by 3 bases; bases with no gene match: 7. In DNA form, the CDR3 reads TGTGCCAGCTCACCCGCGATGGACAGGGGTACTGAAGCTTTCTTT. Translated: CASSPAMDRGTEAFF.

This clonotype appeared many times. This rearrangement joins TRBV15 to TRBJ2-5, with a possible D match to TRBD2 (6 bases). V was trimmed by 5 bases and J by 4 bases, leaving 20 bases between them. The CDR3 runs 16 residues. Germline lookup yields CDR1 LNHNV and CDR2 YYDKDF (reference sequence). For the CDR3, the DNA is TGTGCCACCAGCTCTCGGGGCGGGAAGGGGAGAGAGACCCAGTACTTC. Translating gives CATSSRGGKGRETQYF. Using reference TRBV15 and TRBJ2-5 for the parts outside the CDR3, the full variable domain is DAMVIQNPRYQVTQFGKPVTLSCSQTLNHNVMYWYQQKSSQAPKLLFHYYDKDFNNEADTPDNFQSRRPNTSFCFLDIRSPGLGDTAMYLCATSSRGGKGRETQYFGPGTRLLVL.

The table lists this clonotype with many counts. The V call is TRBV7-8, the J call TRBJ2-1, with TRBD2 matching 11 bases. The CDR3 is 15 residues long. Germline assignment: CDR1 SGHVS and CDR2 FQNEAQ. The trim removed 5 bases at V and 5 bases at J, leaving 5 bases unmatched. The CDR3 reads CASSLTSGSNNEQFF. The CDR3, as DNA: TGTGCCAGCAGCCTCACTAGCGGGAGCAACAATGAGCAGTTCTTC. Using reference TRBV7-8 and TRBJ2-1 for the parts outside the CDR3, the full variable domain is GAGVSQSPRYKVAKRGQDVALRCDPISGHVSLFWYQQALGQGPEFLTYFQNEAQLDKSGLPSDRFFAERPEGSVSTLKIQRTQQEDSAVYLCASSLTSGSNNEQFFGPGTRLTVL.

Only a few counts were recorded for this clonotype. The V gene is TRBV29-1, the J gene TRBJ2-2; D is uncertain. Germline CDR1 is SQVTM and CDR2 is ANQGSEA. The CDR3 covers 14 residues. Trimming cost V 5 bases and J 1 base, with 11 bases left between them. The CDR3 spells CSVTRLENTGELFF. CDR3 in DNA: TGCAGCGTTACCCGGCTAGAGAACACCGGGGAGCTGTTTTTT.

At least ten counts were recorded for this clonotype. The gene calls are TRBV2 and TRBJ2-1; 8 bases line up with TRBD2. Germline lookup yields CDR1 SNHLY and CDR2 FYNNEI. V gave up 9 bases and J gave up 5 bases; unmatched junction bases: 6. The CDR3 totals 13 residues. Written as DNA, the CDR3 is TGTGCCAGAGAGCGGGAGTCGGACAATGAGCAGTTCTTC. Its protein is CARERESDNEQFF.

This clonotype was counted only a few times. The chain uses TRBV7-2 and TRBJ2-2; maybe TRBD1 (5 bases). The CDR3 is 16 residues long. The germline V gene has CDR1 SGHTA and CDR2 FQGNSA. V was cut by 6 bases and J by 0 bases, with 14 bases left in between. The CDR3 loop is CASRFDSHPNTGELFF. For the CDR3, the DNA is TGTGCCAGCAGATTCGACAGTCACCCGAACACCGGGGAGCTGTTTTTT.

This clonotype was recorded a few times. The chain carries TRBV10-3 and TRBJ1-5, with TRBD1 identical over 8 bases. J was trimmed by 2 bases and V by 10 bases; bases with no gene match: 4. The CDR3 contains 13 residues. Germline lookup yields CDR1 ENHRY and CDR2 SYGVKD. The CDR3 DNA reads as TGTGCCACCGGACAGGGCGGCAATCAGCCCCAGCATTTT. Amino acids: CATGQGGNQPQHF.

This clonotype showed up just a few times. This chain links TRBV20-1 with TRBJ2-7; D is unresolved. Germline lookup yields CDR1 DFQATT and CDR2 SNEGSKA (reference sequence). The CDR3 contains 16 residues. Trimming stripped 0 bases from V and 2 bases from J, with 17 bases between. The CDR3 spells CSARDPDPTHTYEQYF. The CDR3 DNA sequence: TGCAGTGCTAGAGATCCGGACCCCACACACACCTACGAGCAGTACTTC.

This clonotype showed up just a few times. The CDR3 sequence: CASSSTRLAGVPNEQFF. CDR3 DNA sequence: TGTGCCAGCAGCTCCACCCGACTAGCGGGGGTACCCAATGAGCAGTTCTTC. The rearrangement uses TRBV7-3 and TRBJ2-1; 12 nucleotides align to TRBD2. The V segment lost 4 bases and the J segment 6 bases; nucleotides outside the gene matches: 10. The CDR3 contains 17 residues. CDR1 and CDR2 from the germline V gene are SGHTA and FQGTGA.

V and J are TRBV12-3 or TRBV12-4 and TRBJ1-4; no clear D gene. V shed 7 bases and J shed 9 bases, with 12 bases lying between them. The length of the CDR3 is 12 residues. The CDR3 region is CASTSVGKKLFF. In DNA, the CDR3 is TGTGCCAGCACGTCAGTCGGGAAAAAACTGTTTTTT.

This clonotype was observed a few times. This chain uses TRBV5-1 with TRBJ2-1, with 8 positions matching TRBD2. CDR3 length equals 16 residues. Germline V gene sequence: CDR1 SGHRS, CDR2 YFSETQ. J gave up 3 bases and V 0 bases, and 5 bases lay outside the gene matches. This CDR3 reads CASSLEPGLVYNEQFF. CDR3 coding DNA: TGCGCCAGCAGCTTGGAGCCGGGACTAGTCTACAATGAGCAGTTCTTC.

This clonotype was counted ten times or more. The gene calls are TRBV14 and TRBJ1-2, with a tentative D call TRBD1 (5 bases). Trimming pared 1 base from V and 7 bases from J, leaving 16 bases between. The CDR3 extends over 15 amino acids. The germline gives CDR1 SGHDN, CDR2 FVKESK. The CDR3 DNA sequence: TGTGCCAGCAGCCAAGCAAAGACAGAGCATCGTGGCTACACCTTC. Protein: CASSQAKTEHRGYTF.

This clonotype appeared many times. The chain joins TRBV2 to TRBJ2-1, with TRBD1 matching 9 bases. The germline V gene has CDR1 SNHLY and CDR2 FYNNEI. V was pared by 6 bases and J by 3 bases, with 0 bases of the junction left unmatched. CDR3 length: 13 residues. In DNA form, the CDR3 reads TGTGCCAGCAGGGGACAGGGCTACAATGAGCAGTTCTTC. It yields the protein CASRGQGYNEQFF.

The V gene is TRBV5-1, the J gene TRBJ2-5, with 12 bases matching TRBD2. The V gene's germline CDR1 is SGHRS and CDR2 YFSETQ. The CDR3 has 16 residues. V lost 4 bases and J lost 2; bases outside the gene matches: 6. The CDR3 DNA follows: TGCGCCAGCAGCCTGAAGACTAGCGGGGGACAAGAGACCCAGTACTTC. Translation: CASSLKTSGGQETQYF.

The chain employs TRBV20-1 and TRBJ2-3; D gene unclear. This CDR3 region has 11 residues. Germline assignment: CDR1 DFQATT and CDR2 SNEGSKA (reference sequence). V was pared by 5 bases and J by 3 bases, with 6 bases between. In nucleotides, the CDR3 is TGCAGTGCTGGGGATACAGATACGCAGTATTTT. This codes for CSAGDTDTQYF.

The V call is TRBV6-1, the J call TRBJ2-7; TRBD2 agrees at 15 bases. With 6 bases clipped from V and 0 bases from J, the junction kept 6 bases outside the gene matches. The V gene's germline CDR1 is MNHNS and CDR2 SASEGT. CDR3 length: 17 residues. CDR3 protein: CASRTGTSGRNSYEQYF. The DNA for the CDR3 is TGTGCCAGCAGGACCGGGACTAGCGGGAGGAACTCCTACGAGCAGTACTTC.